These 22 T cell receptor beta chains originate from one sample sequenced in a study of blood T cell dynamics during melanoma immunotherapy. Specified time point: week 3, after first cycle of checkpoint inhibitor. Generated by immunoSEQ multiplex PCR, the TCRdb table keeps only in-frame clones and is missing some. The sample has thousands of clones, roughly 91% seen once. Sequencing was performed on blood, taken from a patient treated with checkpoint blockade. These receptors were collected from a human donor with melanoma.

This sequence joins TRBV29-1 and TRBJ2-7, with TRBD1 matching over 8 bases. The germline V gene encodes CDR1 SQVTM and CDR2 ANQGSEA. The J segment lost 4 bases and the V segment lost 5 bases, leaving 1 base of the junction unmatched. CDR3 length: 11 amino acids. The chain's CDR3 is CSVTGGYEQYF. CDR3 DNA sequence: TGCAGCGTTACAGGGGGGTACGAGCAGTACTTC.

V is TRBV15 and J is TRBJ1-4, with 11 positions matching TRBD1. The ends lost 3 bases at V and 2 bases at J; junction bases unmatched: 5. Germline CDR1 and CDR2: LNHNV and YYDKDF (reference sequence). The CDR3 is 17 amino acids. The CDR3 DNA sequence: TGTGCCACCAGCAGCCGGGACAGGGGGATGACTAATGAAAAACTGTTTTTT. Translation gives CATSSRDRGMTNEKLFF.

The chain combines TRBV5-8 with TRBJ1-6, with D possibly matching TRBD1 (6 bases). The V gene lost 2 bases and the J gene lost 6 bases, with 9 bases spanning the gap. Germline CDR1 SGHTS, CDR2 YDEGEE. The CDR3 runs to 14 residues. This chain's CDR3 is CASSFRGRNSPLHF. CDR3 sequence (DNA): TGTGCCAGCAGCTTCAGGGGCCGTAATTCACCCCTCCACTTT.

The V and J genes are TRBV11-2 and TRBJ1-4; the match to TRBD1 covers 7 bases. With V trimmed by 5 bases and J by 8 bases, 11 bases remained unmatched. The V gene's germline CDR1 is SGHAT and CDR2 FQNNGV. The CDR3 is 15 amino acids. CDR3 sequence (DNA): TGTGCCAGCAGCCCCCGACAGGGTCGGGGGGAAAAACTGTTTTTT. This translates into CASSPRQGRGEKLFF. The full variable domain, with the rest looked up from reference TRBV11-2 and TRBJ1-4, is EAGVAQSPRYKIIEKRQSVAFWCNPISGHATLYWYQQILGQGPKLLIQFQNNGVVDDSQLPKDRFSAERLKGVDSTLKIQPAKLEDSAVYLCASSPRQGRGEKLFFGSGTQLSVL.

This clone has just one count. This rearrangement joins TRBV6-5 to TRBJ1-5, with D possibly TRBD1 on 5 matching bases. Germline CDR1 and CDR2: MNHEY and SVGAGI. The length of the CDR3 is 15 residues. V gave up 6 bases and J gave up 0 bases, with 12 bases separating them. The CDR3 sequence: CASRLTAYSNQPQHF. CDR3 DNA sequence: TGTGCCAGCAGACTGACAGCTTATAGCAATCAGCCCCAGCATTTT.

The chain couples TRBV2 to TRBJ1-1, with 9 bases identical to TRBD1. J was trimmed by 1 base and V by 8 bases; bases with no gene match: 5. The germline V gene has CDR1 SNHLY and CDR2 FYNNEI. The CDR3 has 14 residues. DNA of the CDR3: TGTGCCAGCGGAAAGGACAGGGGGAACACTGAAGCTTTCTTT. Translated: CASGKDRGNTEAFF.

The chain recombines TRBV6-6 with TRBJ1-1, with TRBD1 as a possible D gene (5 bases). The germline V and J ends were trimmed by 7 bases and 0 bases, with 15 bases remaining between them. This CDR3 spans 15 amino acids. Germline values: CDR1 MNHNY, CDR2 SVGAGI (reference sequence). The CDR3 region is CASTKGRELNTEAFF. DNA for the CDR3: TGTGCCAGCACCAAGGGGCGAGAGTTGAACACTGAAGCTTTCTTT.

V is TRBV25-1 and J is TRBJ2-7; tentatively, D is TRBD2 (7 bases). This CDR3 contains 17 residues. CDR1 and CDR2 (germline): MGHDK, SYGVNS. Trimming cost V 2 bases and J 5 bases, with 22 bases left between them. The CDR3 is CASSEIPWGGRVDEQYF. The CDR3 DNA follows: TGTGCCAGCAGTGAAATCCCATGGGGGGGGCGCGTAGACGAGCAGTACTTC.

The CDR3 loop is CASSLQGNNEKLFF. The DNA of the CDR3 is TGTGCCAGCAGCCTACAGGGGAATAATGAAAAACTGTTTTTT. This sequence joins TRBV5-4 and TRBJ1-4, with 7 positions matching TRBD1. Per the germline V gene, CDR1 is SGHNT and CDR2 is YYREEE (reference sequence). The CDR3 sequence is 14 residues long. With V trimmed by 4 bases and J by 4 bases, 4 bases remained unmatched.

The CDR3: CAISDGGNTEAFF. As DNA, the CDR3 is TGTGCCATCAGTGATGGGGGGAACACTGAAGCTTTCTTT. J is TRBJ1-1 and V is TRBV10-3, with D tentatively TRBD1 (5 bases). V was clipped by 3 bases and J by 1 base, with 6 bases between them. The CDR3 has 13 amino acids. Germline V lookup: CDR1 ENHRY, CDR2 SYGVKD.

The J gene is TRBJ2-7, the V gene TRBV7-2; 12 positions agree with TRBD2. Germline V gene sequence: CDR1 SGHTA, CDR2 FQGNSA. The trim removed 3 bases at V and 5 bases at J, leaving 14 bases unmatched. This CDR3 contains 18 residues. In nucleotides, the CDR3 is TGTGCCAGCAGCTTGAGACTAGCGGGGGAGGTTAAAAAGAACGAGCAGTACTTC. Protein sequence: CASSLRLAGEVKKNEQYF.

The chain joins TRBV6-1 to TRBJ2-7; D unclear. Trimming stripped 4 bases from V and 0 bases from J, with 10 bases between. CDR1 and CDR2 (germline): MNHNS, SASEGT. The length of the CDR3 is 14 residues. CDR3 amino acids: CASSARRNSYEQYF. In DNA, the CDR3 is TGTGCCAGCAGTGCCCGACGGAACTCCTACGAGCAGTACTTC.

This rearrangement joins TRBV5-1 to TRBJ2-1, with D uncertain. Looked up from germline, CDR1 is SGHRS and CDR2 is YFSETQ. This CDR3 contains 12 residues. The V end was cut by 4 bases, the J end by 6 bases, with 8 bases between. The CDR3 DNA follows: TGCGCCAGCAGCCTACCTAGCAATGAGCAGTTCTTC. This codes for CASSLPSNEQFF.

The V and J genes are TRBV9 and TRBJ1-5, with D hard to call. This CDR3 region has 14 residues. Germline CDR1 reads SGDLS; CDR2 reads YYNGEE. Trimming took off 0 bases at V and 0 bases at J, with 4 bases between the two ends. The CDR3 DNA sequence: TGTGCCAGCAGCGTAGACAGTAGCAATCAGCCCCAGCATTTT. It encodes CASSVDSSNQPQHF.

This chain uses TRBV7-8 with TRBJ1-5; D is undetermined. V lost 3 bases and J lost 4, with 4 bases in between. Looked up from germline, CDR1 is SGHVS and CDR2 is FQNEAQ. This CDR3 is built from 12 residues. The DNA for the CDR3 is TGTGCCAGCAGCTTCTTAAATCAGCCCCAGCATTTT. Protein product: CASSFLNQPQHF. The full variable domain, with the rest looked up from reference TRBV7-8 and TRBJ1-5, is GAGVSQSPRYKVAKRGQDVALRCDPISGHVSLFWYQQALGQGPEFLTYFQNEAQLDKSGLPSDRFFAERPEGSVSTLKIQRTQQEDSAVYLCASSFLNQPQHFGDGTRLSIL.

This chain connects TRBV30 to TRBJ1-4; a weak D match, TRBD1 (6 bases). The CDR3 loop spans 13 amino acids. Germline V gene data show CDR1 as GTSNPN and CDR2 as SVGIG (reference sequence). Trimming cost V 6 bases and J 5 bases, with 13 bases left between them. CDR3 in amino acids: CACRDTRNEKLFF. CDR3 sequence (DNA): TGTGCCTGCCGGGACACGAGGAATGAAAAACTGTTTTTT.

The V gene is TRBV6-6, the J gene TRBJ1-1, with D possibly matching TRBD1 (5 bases). Germline V gene data show CDR1 as MNHNY and CDR2 as SVGAGI (reference sequence). The CDR3 is 14 residues long. V was shortened by 0 bases and J by 4 bases, with 9 bases between the two germline ends. CDR3 DNA sequence: TGTGCCAGCAGTTACTCCGGGCAGGGCACTGAAGCTTTCTTT. This encodes CASSYSGQGTEAFF.

This clone appeared a single time. V and J are TRBV2 and TRBJ1-4; TRBD1 is a possible D gene (6 bases). V shed 7 bases and J shed 6 bases, with 15 bases lying between them. The CDR3 totals 14 residues. The germline gives CDR1 SNHLY, CDR2 FYNNEI. The CDR3 reads CASTLQGGDEKLFF. The CDR3 nucleotides are TGTGCCAGCACCCTACAGGGAGGAGATGAAAAACTGTTTTTT.

The chain uses TRBV7-2 and TRBJ2-7; possible D gene TRBD1, 5 bases. V was cut by 1 base and J by 2 bases, with 9 bases left in between. Germline loops: CDR1 SGHTA, CDR2 FQGNSA. This CDR3 comprises 14 residues. The CDR3, as DNA: TGTGCCAGCAGCTTAGAGGCAGGGCCCTACGAGCAGTACTTC. This translates into CASSLEAGPYEQYF.

This chain joins TRBV19 and TRBJ1-5; D perhaps matches TRBD1 (6 bases). Germline values: CDR1 LNHDA, CDR2 SQIVND (reference sequence). V lost 8 bases, J lost 6 bases, and 11 bases lay in between. The CDR3 has 12 amino acids. In DNA form, the CDR3 reads TGTGCCAGTCGGACAGTCGGTCAGCCCCAGCATTTT. This translates into CASRTVGQPQHF.

The chain combines TRBV5-1 with TRBJ1-1; no clear D gene. Germline lookup yields CDR1 SGHRS and CDR2 YFSETQ. V lost 0 bases and J lost 0, with 9 bases in between. This CDR3 region has 15 residues. The CDR3 protein is CASSLAPSMNTEAFF. The CDR3 DNA is TGCGCCAGCAGCTTGGCCCCATCCATGAACACTGAAGCTTTCTTT.

This rearrangement joins TRBV7-2 to TRBJ1-3, with D tentatively TRBD1 (5 bases). Trimming removed 9 bases at V and 0 bases at J, with 9 bases between. This CDR3 comprises 13 residues. Per germline, CDR1 SGHTA and CDR2 FQGNSA. Here the CDR3 DNA reads TGTGCCAGTGGGACGGGCTCTGGAAACACCATATATTTT. This translates into CASGTGSGNTIYF.